A single T cell receptor beta chain is shown here with its context. This sample is part of a study of T cell changes during pregnancy in multiple sclerosis. Generated by immunoSEQ multiplex PCR, the TCRdb table keeps only in-frame clones and is missing some. The table includes some 64,000 clones, 91% detected once. CDR1 SQVTM and CDR2 ANQGSEA come from the germline V gene. This CDR3 contains 13 residues. Trimming stripped 1 base from V and 4 bases from J, with 10 bases between. The chain recombines TRBV29-1 with TRBJ1-2; no clear D gene. This clonotype originated in a female donor with multiple sclerosis, enrolled in a pregnancy study. This specimen consisted of peripheral blood, obtained in the first trimester of pregnancy. CDR3 protein: CSVEGGSIYGYTF. DNA of the CDR3: TGCAGCGTTGAAGGAGGCAGTATCTATGGCTACACCTTC.